This T cell receptor beta chain was retrieved from a study of blood T cells in healthy people across ages. There are a few counts of this clonotype. Its target is not known. Next came a second PCR, run for roughly 7 to 12 cycles, which used a sample-barcoded 5' primer along with a J-beta primer mix. TCRdb reanalysed the 5' RACE reads using MiXCR and keeps one entry per CDR3 protein. The sample includes approximately 800,000 distinct CDR3 sequences, 58% of them seen just once. Study-level results: A greater number of naive CD4+ cells and higher diversity distinguished long-lived donors from aged donors.

Trimming took off 4 bases at V and 5 bases at J, with 18 bases between the two ends. CDR3 length: 15 amino acids. The chain couples TRBV12-3 or TRBV12-4 to TRBJ2-7; possible D gene TRBD1, 6 bases. The sequencing sample was made of blood. The TCR originated in a young man in good health. The CDR3 coding sequence is TGTGCCAGCAGTTCGGTACAGGGACGGTTCGACGAGCAGTACTTC. It translates to CASSSVQGRFDEQYF.